Listed here are 23 T cell receptor beta chains from one sample, sequenced in a study of glioma-infiltrating T cells after dendritic cell vaccination (dated by TCRdb to about 2016). The library was made by the immunoSEQ multiplex PCR assay. This is the immuneACCESS table as TCRdb keeps it, with only in-frame sequences that have V and J called. A part of the clones is gone; compared with another copy, unresolved V genes explain less than half, and the rest is unexplained. The sample table lists 65,000 to 90,000 clones, 82% of them with a count of one. Of the sample, under 2.5% falls within the top ten clones. The sequencing used blood, collected before dendritic cell vaccination. The receptors stem from a human donor with glioblastoma.

The chain uses TRBV6-6 and TRBJ2-4, with 8 bases aligning to TRBD1. J gave up 0 bases and V 8 bases, and 9 bases lay outside the gene matches. CDR3 length equals 16 residues. Germline CDR1 is MNHNY and CDR2 is SVGAGI (reference sequence). Here the CDR3 reads CASGQGQGVAKNIQYF. The CDR3, as DNA: TGTGCCAGCGGCCAAGGACAGGGAGTAGCCAAAAACATTCAGTACTTC.

The chain links TRBV28 to TRBJ2-7, with 7 bases identical to TRBD2. The CDR3 is made up of 13 amino acids. Germline V gives CDR1 MDHEN, CDR2 SYDVKM. V lost 7 bases, J lost 3 bases, and 6 bases stayed unmatched. The DNA of the CDR3 is TGTGCCAGCAACGGCGGGGGTGGCTACGAGCAGTACTTC. Protein: CASNGGGGYEQYF.

This sequence joins TRBV7-2 and TRBJ2-5, with D uncertain. The CDR3 is 13 amino acids. Trimming took 5 bases from V and 4 from J, leaving 11 bases between them. CDR1 is SGHTA and CDR2 is FQGNSA in the germline V gene. CDR3 region: CASSLGPGETQYF. The CDR3 nucleotides are TGTGCCAGCAGCCTCGGTCCTGGAGAGACCCAGTACTTC. Complete variable domain (other parts from reference TRBV7-2 and TRBJ2-5): GAGVSQSPSNKVTEKGKDVELRCDPISGHTALYWYRQSLGQGLEFLIYFQGNSAPDKSGLPSDRFSAERTGGSVSTLTIQRTQQEDSAVYLCASSLGPGETQYFGPGTRLLVL.

This rearrangement joins TRBV5-1 to TRBJ2-2, with 8 bases aligning to TRBD1. Germline V CDR1 and CDR2: SGHRS, YFSETQ. This CDR3 contains 15 residues. V shed 1 base, J shed 5 bases, and the junction held 4 bases outside the gene matches. The CDR3, as DNA: TGCGCCAGCAGCTTGTGGGGACAGGCTACCGGGGAGCTGTTTTTT. This sequence encodes CASSLWGQATGELFF.

The chain employs TRBV5-1 and TRBJ2-2; D may be TRBD1 (8 bases). With 3 bases removed from V and 4 bases from J, the gap between germline ends came to 16 bases. CDR3 length equals 16 residues. The germline gives CDR1 SGHRS, CDR2 YFSETQ. The DNA of the CDR3 is TGCGCCAGCAGCTCACAGGGGGGGATTTCCACCGGGGAGCTGTTTTTT. Translating gives CASSSQGGISTGELFF.

The J gene is TRBJ1-1, the V gene TRBV19; no clear D. V lost 0 bases and J 6 bases, leaving 14 bases between the germline ends. The germline CDR1 and CDR2 sequences are LNHDA and SQIVND (reference sequence). CDR3 length equals 15 residues. CDR3 in amino acids: CASSIEPSGQAEAFF. The CDR3 DNA reads as TGTGCCAGTAGTATAGAACCCAGCGGCCAGGCTGAAGCTTTCTTT. The complete variable domain, with remaining parts taken from reference TRBV19 and TRBJ1-1, reads DGGITQSPKYLFRKEGQNVTLSCEQNLNHDAMYWYRQDPGQGLRLIYYSQIVNDFQKGDIAEGYSVSREKKESFPLTVTSAQKNPTAFYLCASSIEPSGQAEAFFGQGTRLTVV.

This chain joins TRBV5-1 and TRBJ1-6, with a possible D match to TRBD1 (5 bases). CDR3 length: 15 amino acids. The V gene's germline CDR1 is SGHRS and CDR2 YFSETQ. Between the trimmed V and J ends, which lost 0 bases and 7 bases, there was a span of 11 bases. CDR3 nucleotides: TGCGCCAGCAGCTTGGGACAGCCAGAGAATTCACCCCTCCACTTT. Its translation: CASSLGQPENSPLHF.

The chain uses TRBV4-1 and TRBJ2-1; D may be TRBD1 (6 bases). The germline V gene encodes CDR1 MGHRA and CDR2 YSYEKL. CDR3 length equals 16 residues. The V and J ends lost 1 base and 0 bases respectively, with 10 bases between them. The CDR3 reads CASSQVLGHSYNEQFF. The CDR3 DNA reads TGCGCCAGCAGCCAAGTTTTGGGACACTCCTACAATGAGCAGTTCTTC.

In this sample, this clone turned up a few times. This sequence joins TRBV27 and TRBJ1-6, with 9 bases identical to TRBD1. Losses at the gene ends were 4 bases for V and 10 bases for J; bases not matched to a gene: 8. Germline lookup yields CDR1 MNHEY and CDR2 SMNVEV (reference sequence). The CDR3 totals 15 residues. The CDR3 protein is CASSYQGQGRSPLHF. For the CDR3, the DNA is TGTGCCAGCAGTTACCAGGGACAGGGACGGTCACCCCTCCACTTT.

J is TRBJ2-3 and V is TRBV9; 8 bases map to TRBD2. From germline, CDR1 is SGDLS and CDR2 YYNGEE. This CDR3 has 17 amino acids. Trimming at V came to 4 bases and at J to 4 bases, leaving 14 bases not matched to a gene. The CDR3 is CASSKLPGLVWSDTQYF. CDR3 in DNA: TGTGCCAGCAGCAAATTACCGGGACTAGTCTGGTCAGATACGCAGTATTTT.

This clone has only one observation. The chain couples TRBV9 to TRBJ1-2, with 10 bases identical to TRBD1. There are 16 residues in the CDR3. Germline trimming cut 0 bases from V and 0 bases from J; bases unmatched to any gene: 2. Germline-derived CDR1 and CDR2 are SGDLS and YYNGEE. The CDR3 loop reads CASSVGGTGANYGYTF. The CDR3 DNA reads as TGTGCCAGCAGCGTAGGGGGGACAGGGGCTAACTATGGCTACACCTTC.

The chain carries TRBV6-5 and TRBJ1-6; D unresolved. CDR1 MNHEY and CDR2 SVGAGI come from the germline V gene. V was pared by 2 bases and J by 7 bases, with 12 bases between. The CDR3 has 15 residues. The CDR3 loop reads CASSYKASPNSPLHF. DNA for the CDR3: TGTGCCAGCAGTTACAAAGCATCCCCCAATTCACCCCTCCACTTT.

This clone has only a few counts. This sequence joins TRBV2 and TRBJ2-7, with D perhaps matching TRBD2 (6 bases). CDR3 size: 15 residues. V was shortened by 8 bases and J by 3 bases, with 20 bases between the two germline ends. CDR1 and CDR2 (germline): SNHLY, FYNNEI. CDR3 coding DNA: TGTGCCAGCTATAATGTGGGCGGGACCCTCTACGAGCAGTACTTC. Protein: CASYNVGGTLYEQYF.

The J gene is TRBJ1-2, the V gene TRBV6-1; the D is unclear. Germline CDR1 reads MNHNS; CDR2 reads SASEGT. This CDR3 has 13 residues. Deletions cut 2 bases from V and 8 bases from J, with 12 bases between. The CDR3 DNA is TGTGCCAGCAGTGAATCCCGGGGTGGCGGCTACACCTTC. Its protein product is CASSESRGGGYTF.

V gene TRBV6-5 combines with J gene TRBJ2-2; TRBD1 might be the D (7 bases). The V gene's germline CDR1 is MNHEY and CDR2 SVGAGI. The germline V and J ends were trimmed by 2 bases and 8 bases, with 12 bases remaining between them. The CDR3 length is 14 residues. The chain's CDR3 is CASSYQGGVGELFF. In nucleotides, the CDR3 is TGTGCCAGCAGTTACCAGGGGGGAGTGGGGGAGCTGTTTTTT.

This clone was seen a single time. As DNA, the CDR3 is TGTGCCAGCAGGGTACAGGGGGACACTGAAGCTTTCTTT. This codes for CASRVQGDTEAFF. The J gene is TRBJ1-1, the V gene TRBV2; 8 nucleotides agree with TRBD1. The junction had 3 bases not matched to a gene; V was cut back by 6 bases and J by 3 bases. Per germline, CDR1 SNHLY and CDR2 FYNNEI. The CDR3 runs to 13 residues.

The chain links TRBV29-1 to TRBJ2-1; D is undetermined. Trimming cost V 4 bases and J 10 bases, with 11 bases left between them. The CDR3 extends over 11 amino acids. Germline loops: CDR1 SQVTM, CDR2 ANQGSEA. The CDR3 DNA is TGCAGCGTTGGTGAGTTACGGGAGCAGTTCTTC. Protein sequence: CSVGELREQFF.

V usage is TRBV5-6 and J usage is TRBJ1-1; 10 bases match TRBD1. Germline V gene sequence: CDR1 SGHDT, CDR2 YYEEEE. The CDR3 has 15 residues. J was trimmed by 7 bases and V by 3 bases; bases with no gene match: 9. CDR3 coding DNA: TGTGCCAGCAGCTCCGGGACAGGGGTTGCGATTGAAGCTTTCTTT. Amino acid sequence: CASSSGTGVAIEAFF.

The chain links TRBV6-6 to TRBJ2-2; TRBD1 might be the D (6 bases). Trimming stripped 4 bases from V and 3 bases from J, with 9 bases between. The CDR3 spans 14 residues. Germline V CDR1 and CDR2: MNHNY, SVGAGI (reference sequence). CDR3 sequence reads: CASSFYRDTGELFF. As DNA, the CDR3 is TGTGCCAGCAGTTTCTACAGGGACACCGGGGAGCTGTTTTTT.

The gene calls are TRBV7-6 and TRBJ1-1; D is unresolved. The V end was cut by 1 base, the J end by 2 bases, with 8 bases between. Per the germline V gene, CDR1 is SGHVS and CDR2 is FNYEAQ. This CDR3 comprises 14 residues. In nucleotides, the CDR3 is TGTGCCAGCAGCTTAGTTTCGGGAAACACTGAAGCTTTCTTT. This translates into CASSLVSGNTEAFF.

This clone was observed once. The rearrangement joins TRBV29-1 to TRBJ2-1; D unclear. Trimming shortened V by 4 bases and J by 4 bases, and 8 bases separated the two germline ends. This CDR3 is 12 amino acids long. The V gene's germline CDR1 is SQVTM and CDR2 ANQGSEA. Written as DNA, the CDR3 is TGCAGCGTTGGAAGAACTTACAATGAGCAGTTCTTC. This sequence encodes CSVGRTYNEQFF.

The chain carries TRBV5-1 and TRBJ2-7, with a possible D match to TRBD2 (6 bases). The CDR3 contains 15 residues. Germline CDR1 is SGHRS and CDR2 is YFSETQ. Trimming removed 5 bases from V and 0 bases from J, with 15 bases in between. CDR3: CASREGSGNSYEQYF. CDR3 sequence (DNA): TGCGCCAGCAGGGAGGGCAGCGGAAACTCCTACGAGCAGTACTTC.

This rearrangement joins TRBV19 to TRBJ1-5; D is unresolved. V was clipped by 8 bases and J by 7 bases, with 15 bases between them. Germline values: CDR1 LNHDA, CDR2 SQIVND (reference sequence). This CDR3 is built from 13 residues. The CDR3 DNA is TGTGCCAGTGAGGGTATGGGATCGCAGCCCCAGCATTTT. Protein sequence: CASEGMGSQPQHF.